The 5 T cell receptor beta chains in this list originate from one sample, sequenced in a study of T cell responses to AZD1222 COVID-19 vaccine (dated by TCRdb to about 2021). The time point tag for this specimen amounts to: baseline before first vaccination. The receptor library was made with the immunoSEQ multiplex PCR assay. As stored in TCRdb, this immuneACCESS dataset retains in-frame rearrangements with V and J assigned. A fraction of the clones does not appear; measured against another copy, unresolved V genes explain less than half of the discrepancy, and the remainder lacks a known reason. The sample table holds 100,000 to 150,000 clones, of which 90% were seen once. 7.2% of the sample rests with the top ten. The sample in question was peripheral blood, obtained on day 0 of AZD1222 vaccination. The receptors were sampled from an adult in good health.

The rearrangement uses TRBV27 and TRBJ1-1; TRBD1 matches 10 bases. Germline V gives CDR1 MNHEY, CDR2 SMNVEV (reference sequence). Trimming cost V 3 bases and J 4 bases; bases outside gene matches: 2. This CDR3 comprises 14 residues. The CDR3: CASSFRDRGTEAFF. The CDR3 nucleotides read TGTGCCAGCAGTTTCCGGGACAGGGGCACTGAAGCTTTCTTT.

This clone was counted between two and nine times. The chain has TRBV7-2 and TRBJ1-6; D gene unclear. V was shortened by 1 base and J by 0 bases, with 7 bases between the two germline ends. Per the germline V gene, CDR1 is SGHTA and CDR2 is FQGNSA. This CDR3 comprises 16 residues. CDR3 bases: TGTGCCAGCAGCTTAGAATGGAGCTCCTATAATTCACCCCTCCACTTT. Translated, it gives CASSLEWSSYNSPLHF.

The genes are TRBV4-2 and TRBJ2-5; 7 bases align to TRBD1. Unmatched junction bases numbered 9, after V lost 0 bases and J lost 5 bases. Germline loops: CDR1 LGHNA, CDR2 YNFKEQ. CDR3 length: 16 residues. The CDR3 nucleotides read TGTGCCAGCAGCCAAGATGGGACAGCCTTGGGGGAGACCCAGTACTTC. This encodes CASSQDGTALGETQYF.

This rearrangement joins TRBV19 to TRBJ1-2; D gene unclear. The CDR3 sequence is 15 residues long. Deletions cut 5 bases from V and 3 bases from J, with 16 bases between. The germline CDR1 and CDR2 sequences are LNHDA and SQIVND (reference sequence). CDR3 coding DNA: TGTGCCAGTAGTGACCGGGCCCCTAGGGACTATGGCTACACCTTC. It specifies CASSDRAPRDYGYTF.

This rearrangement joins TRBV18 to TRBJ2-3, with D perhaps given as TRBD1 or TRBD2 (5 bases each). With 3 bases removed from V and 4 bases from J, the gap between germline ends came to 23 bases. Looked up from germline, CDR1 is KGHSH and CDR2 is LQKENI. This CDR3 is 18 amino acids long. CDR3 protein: CASSPAEGSGTRADTQYF. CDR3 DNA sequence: TGTGCCAGCTCACCGGCCGAGGGGAGTGGCACTCGAGCAGATACGCAGTATTTT.